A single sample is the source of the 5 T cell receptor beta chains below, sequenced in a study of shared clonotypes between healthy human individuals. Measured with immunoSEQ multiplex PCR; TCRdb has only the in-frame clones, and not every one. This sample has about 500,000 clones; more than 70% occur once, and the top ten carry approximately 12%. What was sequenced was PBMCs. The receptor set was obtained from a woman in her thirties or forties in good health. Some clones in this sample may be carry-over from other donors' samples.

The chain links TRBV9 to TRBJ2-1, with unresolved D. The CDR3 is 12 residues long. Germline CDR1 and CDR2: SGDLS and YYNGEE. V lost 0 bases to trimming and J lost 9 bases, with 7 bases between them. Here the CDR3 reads CASSVGEFEQFF. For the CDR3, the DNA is TGTGCCAGCAGCGTAGGTGAGTTTGAGCAGTTCTTC. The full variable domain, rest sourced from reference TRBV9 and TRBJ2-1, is DSGVTQTPKHLITATGQRVTLRCSPRSGDLSVYWYQQSLDQGLQFLIQYYNGEERAKGNILERFSAQQFPDLHSELNLSSLELGDSALYFCASSVGEFEQFFGPGTRLTVL.

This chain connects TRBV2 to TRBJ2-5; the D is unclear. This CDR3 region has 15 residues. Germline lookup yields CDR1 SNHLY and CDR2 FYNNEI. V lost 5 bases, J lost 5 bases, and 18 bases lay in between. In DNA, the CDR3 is TGTGCCAGCAGTCCAAACCTCCGGGTCTGGGAGACCCAGTACTTC. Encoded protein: CASSPNLRVWETQYF.

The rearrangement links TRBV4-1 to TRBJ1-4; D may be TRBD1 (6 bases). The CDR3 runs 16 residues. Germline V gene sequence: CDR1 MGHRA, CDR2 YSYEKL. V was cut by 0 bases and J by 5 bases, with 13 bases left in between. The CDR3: CASSQDPGTSNEKLFF. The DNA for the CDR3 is TGCGCCAGCAGCCAAGATCCCGGGACATCAAATGAAAAACTGTTTTTT.

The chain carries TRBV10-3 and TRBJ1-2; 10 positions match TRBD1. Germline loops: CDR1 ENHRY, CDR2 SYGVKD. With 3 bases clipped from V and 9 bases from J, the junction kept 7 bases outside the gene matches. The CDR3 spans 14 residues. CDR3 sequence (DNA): TGTGCCATCAGTGATAGACAGGGGGCGTTTAGCTACACCTTC. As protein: CAISDRQGAFSYTF.

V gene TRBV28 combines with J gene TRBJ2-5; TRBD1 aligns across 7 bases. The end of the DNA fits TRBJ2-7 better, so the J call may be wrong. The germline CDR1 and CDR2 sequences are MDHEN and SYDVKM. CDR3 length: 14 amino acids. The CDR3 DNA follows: TGTGCCAGCAGTCACCAGACGGGGACAGACGAGCAGTACTTC. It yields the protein CASSHQTGTDEQYF.